This T cell receptor (beta chain) was documented in a study of OX40 agonist ivuxolimab in advanced cancers. Background on the study: Clinicians treated patients with ivuxolimab, an agonistic anti-OX40 (CD134) antibody.

The germline CDR1 and CDR2 sequences are MGHDK and SYGVNS. This CDR3 spans 13 amino acids. Researchers took blood at baseline, on cycle 4 day 1, and on cycle 7 day 1. Assay: immunoSEQ multiplex PCR; the TCRdb copy retains only in-frame clones and omits some. The sample contains 60,000 to 95,000 clones, 65% to 90% of which appear only once. The V gene is TRBV25-1, the J gene TRBJ2-5; 7 bases agree with TRBD1. The J call may be mistaken, given a closer DNA end match to TRBJ2-7. The material sequenced was CD4+ or CD8+ T cells sorted from blood, taken in a trial of the OX40 agonist ivuxolimab. The receptor's source is an adult with an advanced solid tumor such as melanoma, head and neck, liver or kidney cancer. The CDR3 region is CASSFRGNYEQYF. As DNA, the CDR3 is TGTGCCAGCAGTTTCAGGGGGAACTACGAGCAGTACTTC.